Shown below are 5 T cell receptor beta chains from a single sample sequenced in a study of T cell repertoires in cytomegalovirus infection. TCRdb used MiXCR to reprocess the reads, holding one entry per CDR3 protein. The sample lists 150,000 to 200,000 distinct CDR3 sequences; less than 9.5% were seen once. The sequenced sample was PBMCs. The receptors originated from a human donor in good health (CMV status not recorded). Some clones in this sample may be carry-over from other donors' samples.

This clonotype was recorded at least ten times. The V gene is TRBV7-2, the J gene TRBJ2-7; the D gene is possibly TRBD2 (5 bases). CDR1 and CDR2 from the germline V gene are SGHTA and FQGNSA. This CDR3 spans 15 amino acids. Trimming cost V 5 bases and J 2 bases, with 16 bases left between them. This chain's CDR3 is CASSAYGIGTYEQYF. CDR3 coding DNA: TGTGCCAGCAGCGCATACGGGATAGGAACCTACGAGCAGTACTTC.

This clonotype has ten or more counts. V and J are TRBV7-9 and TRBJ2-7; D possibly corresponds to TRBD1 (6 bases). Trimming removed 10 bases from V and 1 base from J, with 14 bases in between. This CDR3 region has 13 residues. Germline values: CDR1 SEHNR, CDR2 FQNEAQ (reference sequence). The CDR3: CATRLQGSYEQYF. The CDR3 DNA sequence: TGTGCCACCCGACTACAGGGATCCTACGAGCAGTACTTC.

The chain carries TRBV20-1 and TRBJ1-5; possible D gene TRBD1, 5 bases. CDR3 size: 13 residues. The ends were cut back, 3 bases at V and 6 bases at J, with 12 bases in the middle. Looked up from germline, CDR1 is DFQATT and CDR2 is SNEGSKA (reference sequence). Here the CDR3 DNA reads TGCAGTGCTAGCAGTGGGACTACTCAGCCCCAGCATTTT. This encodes CSASSGTTQPQHF.

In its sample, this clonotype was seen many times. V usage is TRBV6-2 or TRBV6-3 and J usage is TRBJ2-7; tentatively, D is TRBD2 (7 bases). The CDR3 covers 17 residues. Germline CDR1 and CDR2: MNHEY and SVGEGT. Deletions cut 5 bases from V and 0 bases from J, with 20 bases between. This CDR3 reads CASSQTYEGGSSYEQYF. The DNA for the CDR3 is TGTGCCAGCAGTCAAACCTACGAGGGGGGGAGCTCCTACGAGCAGTACTTC.

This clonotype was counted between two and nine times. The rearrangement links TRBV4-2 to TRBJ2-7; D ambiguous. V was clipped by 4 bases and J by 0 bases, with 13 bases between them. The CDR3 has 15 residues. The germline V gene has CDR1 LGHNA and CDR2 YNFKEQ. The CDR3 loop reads CASSRSRADSYEQYF. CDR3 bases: TGTGCCAGCAGCCGGTCTCGGGCGGACTCCTACGAGCAGTACTTC.